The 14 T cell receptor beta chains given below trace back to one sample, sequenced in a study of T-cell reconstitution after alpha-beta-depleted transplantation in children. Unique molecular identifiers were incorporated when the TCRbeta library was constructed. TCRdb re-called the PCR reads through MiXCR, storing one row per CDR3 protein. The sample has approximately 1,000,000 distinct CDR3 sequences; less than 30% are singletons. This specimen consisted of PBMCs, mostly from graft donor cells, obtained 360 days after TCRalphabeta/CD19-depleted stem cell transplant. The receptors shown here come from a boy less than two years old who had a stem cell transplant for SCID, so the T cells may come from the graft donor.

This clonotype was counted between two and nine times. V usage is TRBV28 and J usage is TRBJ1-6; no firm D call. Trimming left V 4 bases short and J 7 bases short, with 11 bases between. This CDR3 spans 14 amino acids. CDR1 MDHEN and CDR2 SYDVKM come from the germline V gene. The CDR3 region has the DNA TGTGCCAGCAGTTCCAGGCCTAAAAATTCACCCCTCCACTTT. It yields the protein CASSSRPKNSPLHF.

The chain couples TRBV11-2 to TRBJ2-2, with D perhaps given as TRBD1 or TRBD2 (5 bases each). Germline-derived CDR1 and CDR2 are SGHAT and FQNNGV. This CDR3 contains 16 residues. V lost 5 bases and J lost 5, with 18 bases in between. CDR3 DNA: TGTGCCAGCAGCCATGACCGTGGGGGAGAAACCGGGGAGCTGTTTTTT. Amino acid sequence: CASSHDRGGETGELFF.

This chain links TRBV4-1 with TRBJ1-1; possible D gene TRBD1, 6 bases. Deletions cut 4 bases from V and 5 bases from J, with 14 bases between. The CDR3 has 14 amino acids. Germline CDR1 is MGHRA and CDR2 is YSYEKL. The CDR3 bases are TGCGCCAGCAGCCGAGACGGACAGAGGACTGAAGCTTTCTTT. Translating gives CASSRDGQRTEAFF.

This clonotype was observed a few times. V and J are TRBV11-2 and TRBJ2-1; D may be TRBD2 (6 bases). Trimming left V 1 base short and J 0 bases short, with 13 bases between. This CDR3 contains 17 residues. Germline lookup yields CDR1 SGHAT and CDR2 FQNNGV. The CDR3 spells CASSLGVGGSSYNEQFF. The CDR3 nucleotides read TGTGCCAGCAGCTTAGGGGTTGGGGGGAGCTCCTACAATGAGCAGTTCTTC.

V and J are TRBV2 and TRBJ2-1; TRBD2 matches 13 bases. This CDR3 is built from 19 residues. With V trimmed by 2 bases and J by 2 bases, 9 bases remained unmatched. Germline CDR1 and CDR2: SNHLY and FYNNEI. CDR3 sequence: CASSETGTSGVIAYNEQFF. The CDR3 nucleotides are TGTGCCAGCAGTGAAACCGGGACTAGCGGGGTGATAGCCTACAATGAGCAGTTCTTC.

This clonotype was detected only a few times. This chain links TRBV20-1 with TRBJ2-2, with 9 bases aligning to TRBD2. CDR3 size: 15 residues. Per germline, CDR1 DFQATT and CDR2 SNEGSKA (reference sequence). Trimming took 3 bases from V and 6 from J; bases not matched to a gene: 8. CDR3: CSARPRAGGSGELFF. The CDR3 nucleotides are TGCAGTGCTAGGCCCCGGGCGGGGGGGTCCGGGGAGCTGTTTTTT.

CDR3 nucleotide sequence: TGTGCCAGCAGCGTAGCCGGCTCAGCGGGGGGGCAAGAGACCCAGTACTTC. Encoded protein: CASSVAGSAGGQETQYF. V usage is TRBV9 and J usage is TRBJ2-5, with TRBD2 matching over 10 bases. Germline values: CDR1 SGDLS, CDR2 YYNGEE. This CDR3 has 17 residues. After removal of 0 bases from V and 2 bases from J, the junction contained 7 bases not matched to a gene.

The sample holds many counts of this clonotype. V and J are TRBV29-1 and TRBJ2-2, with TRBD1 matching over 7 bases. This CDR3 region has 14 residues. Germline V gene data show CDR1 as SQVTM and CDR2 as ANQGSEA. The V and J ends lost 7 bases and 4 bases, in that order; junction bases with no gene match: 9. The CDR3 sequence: CSAMTGQPTGELFF. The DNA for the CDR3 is TGCAGCGCTATGACAGGGCAACCCACCGGGGAGCTGTTTTTT.

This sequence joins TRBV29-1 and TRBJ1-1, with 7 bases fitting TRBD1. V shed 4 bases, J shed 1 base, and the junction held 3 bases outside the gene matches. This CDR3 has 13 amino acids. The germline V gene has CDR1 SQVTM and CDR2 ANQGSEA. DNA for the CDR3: TGCAGCGTTGTTAGGACAGGGAACACTGAAGCTTTCTTT. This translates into CSVVRTGNTEAFF.

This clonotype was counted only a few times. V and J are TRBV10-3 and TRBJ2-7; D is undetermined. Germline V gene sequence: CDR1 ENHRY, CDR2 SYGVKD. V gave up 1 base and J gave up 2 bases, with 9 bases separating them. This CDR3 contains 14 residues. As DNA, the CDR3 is TGTGCCATCAGTGAGTTGCACGGAACCTACGAGCAGTACTTC. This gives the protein CAISELHGTYEQYF.

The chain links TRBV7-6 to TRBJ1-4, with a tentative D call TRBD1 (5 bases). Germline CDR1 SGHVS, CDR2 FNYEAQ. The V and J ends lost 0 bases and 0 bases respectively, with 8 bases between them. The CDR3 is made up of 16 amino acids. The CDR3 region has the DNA TGTGCCAGCAGCTTAGCGGGGCCCGCAACTAATGAAAAACTGTTTTTT. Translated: CASSLAGPATNEKLFF. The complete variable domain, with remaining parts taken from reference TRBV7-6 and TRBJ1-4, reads GAGVSQSPRYKVTKRGQDVALRCDPISGHVSLYWYRQALGQGPEFLTYFNYEAQQDKSGLPNDRFSAERPEGSISTLTIQRTEQRDSAMYRCASSLAGPATNEKLFFGSGTQLSVL.

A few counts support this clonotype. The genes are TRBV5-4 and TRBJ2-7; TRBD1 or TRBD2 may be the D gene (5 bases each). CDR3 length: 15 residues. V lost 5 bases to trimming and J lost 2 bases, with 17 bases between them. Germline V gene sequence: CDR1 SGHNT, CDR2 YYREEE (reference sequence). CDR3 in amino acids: CASSPGPGTTYEQYF. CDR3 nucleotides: TGTGCCAGCAGTCCGGGACCTGGAACTACCTACGAGCAGTACTTC.

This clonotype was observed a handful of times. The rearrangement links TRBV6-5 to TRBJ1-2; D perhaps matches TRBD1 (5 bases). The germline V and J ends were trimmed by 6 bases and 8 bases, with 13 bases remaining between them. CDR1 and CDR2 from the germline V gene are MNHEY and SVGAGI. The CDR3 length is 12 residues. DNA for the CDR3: TGTGCCAGCAGGACGGGGGTTGCGGGCTACACCTTC. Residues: CASRTGVAGYTF.

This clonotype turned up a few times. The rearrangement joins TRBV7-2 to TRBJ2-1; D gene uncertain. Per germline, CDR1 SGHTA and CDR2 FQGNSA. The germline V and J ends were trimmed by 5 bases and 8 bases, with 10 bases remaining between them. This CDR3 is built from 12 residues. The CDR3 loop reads CASSLLADEQFF. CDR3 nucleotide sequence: TGTGCCAGCAGCCTACTTGCCGATGAGCAGTTCTTC.